The entry below gives a single T cell receptor (beta chain) sequence along with its context. Its antigen remains unidentified. These data are taken from a study of T cells after yellow fever vaccination. As for the study in general: SMART-Seq v4 Ultra Low Input handled preparation of low-cell-number fractions.

Germline trimming cut 3 bases from V and 0 bases from J; bases unmatched to any gene: 12. CDR3 size: 20 residues. Germline CDR1 is DFQATT and CDR2 is SNEGSKA (reference sequence). Study findings and constraints: Secondary responses were weaker yet peaked faster, day 5 versus 15.

Each CDR3 protein gets one entry after TCRdb re-called the 5' RACE reads with MiXCR. The data show a few hundred thousand distinct CDR3 sequences, with less than 8.5% seen just once and roughly 0.9% held by the top ten. The source is a man younger than 40 who received the YFV17D yellow fever vaccine. The sequenced sample was CD4+ T cells sorted from PBMCs, obtained 15 days after the yellow fever booster vaccination. The rearrangement links TRBV20-1 to TRBJ2-2; 14 positions match TRBD2. CDR3 nucleotide sequence: TGCAGTGCTAGGGTGGGGGGACTAGCGGGAGTTTCGACGAACACCGGGGAGCTGTTTTTT. As protein: CSARVGGLAGVSTNTGELFF.